Shown below are 20 T cell receptor beta chains from a single sample sequenced in a study of breast tumors, draining lymph nodes, adjacent tissues. One entry per CDR3 protein results from TCRdb running MiXCR on the multiplex PCR reads. The repertoire has under 250,000 distinct CDR3 sequences, 32% of them found once; the top ten carry about 1.4%. Breast cancer patients provided tissue from their axillary draining lymph nodes. The sample comprised axillary lymph node tissue. The receptors shown here come from a female donor with breast cancer. Some clones in this sample may be carry-over from other donors' samples.

Comment on this clonotype: A much larger clone differs from this one at a single base, so this may be a read error. The CDR3 region is CASSSPADRMFF. Written as DNA, the CDR3 is TGTGCCAGCAGTTCCCCCGCGGATCGGATGTTTTTT. This rearrangement joins TRBV6-6 to TRBJ1-4; D gene uncertain. Trimming took off 4 bases at V and 15 bases at J, with 15 bases between the two ends. Looked up from germline, CDR1 is MNHNY and CDR2 is SVGAGI (reference sequence). The CDR3 sequence is 12 residues long.

This clonotype was counted many times. V gene TRBV20-1 combines with J gene TRBJ1-5, with 7 bases matching TRBD1. J gave up 2 bases and V 3 bases, and 7 bases lay outside the gene matches. CDR1 is DFQATT, CDR2 SNEGSKA, per germline (reference sequence). CDR3 length: 15 amino acids. CDR3 sequence: CSASRYRGGNQPQHF. The CDR3 nucleotides read TGCAGTGCTAGCCGATACAGGGGAGGCAATCAGCCCCAGCATTTT.

This clonotype was recorded at least ten times. Being one base from a much bigger clone, this may be a read error. The chain couples TRBV20-1 to TRBJ2-1, with a possible D match to TRBD2 (6 bases). CDR3 length: 14 amino acids. Per germline, CDR1 DFQATT and CDR2 SNEGSKA (reference sequence). CDR3 coding DNA: TGCAGTGCTAGCGGGAGTCGCTCCTACACTGAGCAGTTCTTC. It yields the protein CSASGSRSYTEQFF.

The J gene is TRBJ2-7, the V gene TRBV24-1; D unclear. Germline CDR1 reads KGHDR; CDR2 reads SFDVKD. The CDR3 is 13 residues long. Trimming removed 3 bases from V and 4 bases from J, with 9 bases in between. The CDR3 region is CATSDGFRYEQYF. DNA of the CDR3: TGTGCCACCAGTGATGGATTCAGATACGAGCAGTACTTC.

This clonotype was counted many times. The DNA for the CDR3 is TGCAGCACAGCTAAAGAGACCCAGTACTTC. Protein sequence: CSTAKETQYF. This chain uses TRBV29-1 with TRBJ2-5; D gene uncertain. This CDR3 spans 10 amino acids. Germline V CDR1 and CDR2: SQVTM, ANQGSEA. The ends were cut back, 8 bases at V and 3 bases at J, with 7 bases in the middle.

This clonotype was recorded many times. The chain combines TRBV6-5 with TRBJ2-3; a possible D gene is TRBD2 (5 bases). The CDR3 contains 15 residues. Trimming stripped 0 bases from V and 4 bases from J, with 11 bases between. CDR1 and CDR2 from the germline V gene are MNHEY and SVGAGI. CDR3 nucleotide sequence: TGTGCCAGCAGTTACTCGACTACAGCCCCAGATACGCAGTATTTT. Translated, it gives CASSYSTTAPDTQYF.

This clonotype was counted ten times or more. The junction and the germline gene differ at one end; a read error may be behind it. The rearrangement joins TRBV6-6 to TRBJ2-3; D is unclear. This CDR3 is 14 amino acids long. CDR1 and CDR2 from the germline V gene are MNHNY and SVGAGI (reference sequence). CDR3 in amino acids: CASSHSKGQDTQYF. In nucleotides, the CDR3 is TGTGCCAGCAGTCACTCGAAAGGGCAAGATACGCAGTATTTT.

This chain uses TRBV20-1 with TRBJ1-6; TRBD1 aligns across 8 bases. Trimming cost V 6 bases and J 10 bases; bases outside gene matches: 8. The germline CDR1 and CDR2 sequences are DFQATT and SNEGSKA (reference sequence). This CDR3 has 13 residues. The CDR3 loop reads CSARDRTASPLHF. CDR3 coding DNA: TGCAGTGCCCGGGACAGGACGGCCTCACCCCTCCACTTT.

The chain couples TRBV7-9 to TRBJ2-4; 10 nucleotides align to TRBD2. This CDR3 contains 17 residues. J was trimmed by 3 bases and V by 5 bases; bases with no gene match: 10. CDR1 and CDR2 from the germline V gene are SEHNR and FQNEAQ (reference sequence). The DNA of the CDR3 is TGTGCCAGCAGCATAGATAGCGGGAGGATGGTCAAAAACATTCAGTACTTC. Encoded protein: CASSIDSGRMVKNIQYF.

This clonotype was seen a handful of times. A single base separates this from a much larger clone, so it may be a read error. The CDR3 loop is CASGHREGYYEQYF. The DNA for the CDR3 is TGTGCCAGCGGGCACAGGGAAGGATACTACGAGCAGTACTTC. The chain joins TRBV6-1 to TRBJ2-7; weak D call: TRBD1 (6 bases). This CDR3 has 14 amino acids. Germline assignment: CDR1 MNHNS and CDR2 SASEGT. V was trimmed by 8 bases and J by 3 bases, leaving 17 bases between them.

Many counts were recorded for this clonotype. V is TRBV18 and J is TRBJ2-5, with TRBD2 matching over 8 bases. Germline CDR1 reads KGHSH; CDR2 reads LQKENI. Trimming took 3 bases from V and 5 from J; bases not matched to a gene: 5. The CDR3 length is 14 residues. The chain's CDR3 is CASSPQAGVETQYF. CDR3 nucleotides: TGTGCCAGCTCACCCCAAGCGGGAGTTGAGACCCAGTACTTC.

This clonotype was detected ten times or more. The chain carries TRBV6-5 and TRBJ2-3; a weak D match, TRBD2 (6 bases). CDR1 is MNHEY, CDR2 SVGAGI, per germline. Trimming took off 6 bases at V and 6 bases at J, with 22 bases between the two ends. The CDR3 has 16 residues. CDR3 region: CASSPTGTSPLDTQYF. The CDR3 region has the DNA TGTGCCAGCAGCCCGACCGGGACTTCTCCTTTGGATACGCAGTATTTT.

This clonotype was picked up many times. The rearrangement links TRBV5-1 to TRBJ2-5; D possibly corresponds to TRBD2 (5 bases). Trimming pared 4 bases from V and 5 bases from J, leaving 15 bases between. CDR1 SGHRS and CDR2 YFSETQ come from the germline V gene. The CDR3 covers 14 residues. The CDR3 loop is CASSPSGGRETQYF. The CDR3 nucleotides are TGCGCCAGCAGCCCCTCTGGAGGCCGTGAGACCCAGTACTTC.

This clonotype was seen only a few times. V and J are TRBV20-1 and TRBJ1-1, with a weak D call TRBD1 (5 bases). Trimming took 1 base from V and 1 from J, leaving 10 bases between them. The CDR3 is 14 residues long. The germline CDR1 and CDR2 sequences are DFQATT and SNEGSKA (reference sequence). This CDR3 reads CSARGDGPNTEAFF. CDR3 DNA sequence: TGCAGTGCTAGAGGGGACGGACCGAACACTGAAGCTTTCTTT.

V and J are TRBV7-2 and TRBJ2-5; D may be TRBD2 (6 bases). In germline, CDR1 is SGHTA, CDR2 FQGNSA. Trimming took 6 bases from V and 3 from J, leaving 14 bases between them. The CDR3 contains 14 residues. CDR3 residues: CASSSGGRKETQYF. CDR3 DNA: TGTGCCAGCAGTTCCGGGGGAAGAAAAGAGACCCAGTACTTC.

This clonotype has a count of ten or more. V gene TRBV9 combines with J gene TRBJ1-4; 9 bases are shared with TRBD1. After removal of 3 bases from V and 8 bases from J, the junction contained 5 bases not matched to a gene. CDR3 length equals 14 residues. CDR1 SGDLS and CDR2 YYNGEE come from the germline V gene. CDR3 bases: TGTGCCAGCAGCGCGGGGACAGGGTGGGAAAAACTGTTTTTT. This gives the protein CASSAGTGWEKLFF. The full variable domain, with the rest looked up from reference TRBV9 and TRBJ1-4, is DSGVTQTPKHLITATGQRVTLRCSPRSGDLSVYWYQQSLDQGLQFLIQYYNGEERAKGNILERFSAQQFPDLHSELNLSSLELGDSALYFCASSAGTGWEKLFFGSGTQLSVL.

Many counts were recorded for this clonotype. A much larger clone is a single base away; this may be a read error. CDR3 residues: CASSSRDMTSPLHF. The CDR3 bases are TGTGCCAGCAGCTCCAGGGATATGACGTCACCCCTCCACTTT. The chain couples TRBV11-2 to TRBJ1-6; D possibly corresponds to TRBD1 (5 bases). Looked up from germline, CDR1 is SGHAT and CDR2 is FQNNGV. The CDR3 contains 14 residues. V lost 4 bases and J 10 bases, leaving 14 bases between the germline ends.

This clonotype was observed at least ten times. The V and J genes are TRBV5-1 and TRBJ2-5; D unclear. CDR3 length: 13 residues. Per the germline V gene, CDR1 is SGHRS and CDR2 is YFSETQ. Trimming took 8 bases from V and 3 from J, leaving 14 bases between them. As DNA, the CDR3 is TGCGCCAGTAGGGATTCGGTAAAAGAGACCCAGTACTTC. Protein sequence: CASRDSVKETQYF.

Concerning this clonotype: An end of the junction differs from the germline gene, which may be a read error. The chain employs TRBV24-1 and TRBJ1-2, with TRBD1 as a possible D gene (5 bases). The CDR3 is 13 residues long. CDR1 is KGHDR and CDR2 is SFDVKD in the germline V gene. The CDR3 here is CATSREQNYGYTF. DNA of the CDR3: TGTGCCACCAGCAGGGAGCAAAACTATGGTTACACCTTC.

Written as DNA, the CDR3 is TGTGCCAGCAGTTACAACCCGGGACAGTCCTACGAGCAGTACTTC. This gives the protein CASSYNPGQSYEQYF. The V gene is TRBV6-2 or TRBV6-3, the J gene TRBJ2-7; 7 positions agree with TRBD1. From germline, CDR1 is MNHEY and CDR2 SVGEGT. This CDR3 spans 15 amino acids. The V gene end was trimmed by 2 bases and the J gene end by 1 base; junction bases not matched to a gene: 5.